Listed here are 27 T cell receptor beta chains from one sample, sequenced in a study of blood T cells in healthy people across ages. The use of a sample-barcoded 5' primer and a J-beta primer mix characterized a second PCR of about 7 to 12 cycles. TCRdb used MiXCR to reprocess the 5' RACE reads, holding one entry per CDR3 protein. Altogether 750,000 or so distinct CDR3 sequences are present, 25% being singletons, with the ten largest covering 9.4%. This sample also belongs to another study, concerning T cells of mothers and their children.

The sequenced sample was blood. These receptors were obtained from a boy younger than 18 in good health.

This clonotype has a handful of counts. The CDR3 nucleotides are TGTGCTAGTGGCCGAATTACCGGGACGGACGGAAACACCATATATTTT. Translated, it gives CASGRITGTDGNTIYF. The J gene is TRBJ1-3, the V gene TRBV12-5; D perhaps matches TRBD1 (5 bases). Germline loops: CDR1 LGHNT, CDR2 FRNRAP. The CDR3 runs 16 residues. Trimming pared 6 bases from V and 4 bases from J, leaving 19 bases between. Filled out from reference TRBV12-5 and TRBJ1-3, the complete variable domain reads DARVTQTPRHKVTEMGQEVTMRCQPILGHNTVFWYRQTMMQGLELLAYFRNRAPLDDSGMPKDRFSAEMPDATLATLKIQPSEPRDSAVYFCASGRITGTDGNTIYFGEGSWLTVV.

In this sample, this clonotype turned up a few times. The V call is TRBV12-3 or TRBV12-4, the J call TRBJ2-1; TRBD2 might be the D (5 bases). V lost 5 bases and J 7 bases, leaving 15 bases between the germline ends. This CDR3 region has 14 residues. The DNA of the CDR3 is TGTGCCAGCAGTCCCGATACCGGGGAAAATGAGCAGTTCTTC. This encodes CASSPDTGENEQFF.

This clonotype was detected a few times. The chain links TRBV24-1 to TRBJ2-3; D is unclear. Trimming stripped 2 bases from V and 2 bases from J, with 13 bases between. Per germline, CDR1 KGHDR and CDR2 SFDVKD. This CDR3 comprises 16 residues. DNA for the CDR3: TGTGCCACCAGTGATTCCGGACGACAAACCACAGATACGCAGTATTTT. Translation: CATSDSGRQTTDTQYF.

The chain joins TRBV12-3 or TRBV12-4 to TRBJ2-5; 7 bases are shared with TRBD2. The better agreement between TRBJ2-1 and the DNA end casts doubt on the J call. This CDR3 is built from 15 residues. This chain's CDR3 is CASSTSPGGYNEQFF. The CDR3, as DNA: TGTGCCAGCAGTACATCACCGGGGGGCTACAATGAGCAGTTCTTC.

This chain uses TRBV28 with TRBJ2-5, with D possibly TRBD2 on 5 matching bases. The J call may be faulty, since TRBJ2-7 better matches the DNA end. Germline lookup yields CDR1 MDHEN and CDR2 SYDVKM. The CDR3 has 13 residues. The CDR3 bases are TGTGCCAGCAGCCCCCACGGGACCTACGAGCAGTACTTC. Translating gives CASSPHGTYEQYF.

The DNA of the CDR3 is TGCAGCGTTGAAGATCAGACTGAAGCTTTCTTT. Translating it yields CSVEDQTEAFF. This chain uses TRBV29-1 with TRBJ1-1; D unresolved. V was pared by 0 bases and J by 5 bases, with 4 bases between. The CDR3 has 11 amino acids. Germline lookup yields CDR1 SQVTM and CDR2 ANQGSEA.

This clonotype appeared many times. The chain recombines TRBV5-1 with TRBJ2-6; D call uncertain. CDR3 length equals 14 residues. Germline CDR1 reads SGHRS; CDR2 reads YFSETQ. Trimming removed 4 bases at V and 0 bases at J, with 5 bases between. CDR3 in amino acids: CASSPGSGANVLTF. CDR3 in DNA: TGCGCCAGCAGCCCAGGCTCTGGGGCCAACGTCCTGACTTTC.

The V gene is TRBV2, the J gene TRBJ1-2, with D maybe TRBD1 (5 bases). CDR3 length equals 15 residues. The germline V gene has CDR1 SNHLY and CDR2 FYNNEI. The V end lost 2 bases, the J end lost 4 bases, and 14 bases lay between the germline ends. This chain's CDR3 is CASSEYQGIRYGYTF. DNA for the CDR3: TGTGCCAGCAGTGAATATCAGGGAATACGCTATGGCTACACCTTC.

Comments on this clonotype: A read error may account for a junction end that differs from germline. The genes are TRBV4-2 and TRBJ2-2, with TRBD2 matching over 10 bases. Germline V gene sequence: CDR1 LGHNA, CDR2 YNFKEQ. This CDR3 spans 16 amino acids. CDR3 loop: CASSQAAGGPTGQLFF. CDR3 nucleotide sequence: TGTGCCAGCAGCCAAGCAGCGGGAGGGCCGACCGGGCAGCTGTTTTTT.

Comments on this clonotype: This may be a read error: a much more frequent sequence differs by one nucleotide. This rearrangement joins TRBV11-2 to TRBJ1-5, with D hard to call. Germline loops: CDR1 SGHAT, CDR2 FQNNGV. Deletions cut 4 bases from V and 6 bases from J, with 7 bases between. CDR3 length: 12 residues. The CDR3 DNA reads TGTGCCAGCAGCTCAGGTGGTCAGCCCCAGCATTTT. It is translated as CASSSGGQPQHF.

CDR3 bases: TGCAGTGCTAGATTCAACCCCAGGGGGAACACTGAAGCTTTCTTT. Its protein product is CSARFNPRGNTEAFF. The J gene is TRBJ1-1, the V gene TRBV20-1, with TRBD1 as a possible D gene (6 bases). CDR3 length equals 15 residues. V lost 2 bases and J 1 base, leaving 14 bases between the germline ends. CDR1 is DFQATT, CDR2 SNEGSKA, per germline (reference sequence).

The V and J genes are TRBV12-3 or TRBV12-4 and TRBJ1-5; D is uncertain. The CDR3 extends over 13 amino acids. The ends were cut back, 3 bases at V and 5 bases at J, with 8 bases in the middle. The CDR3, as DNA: TGTGCCAGCAGTTTCAGCATCGATCAGCCCCAGCATTTT. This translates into CASSFSIDQPQHF.

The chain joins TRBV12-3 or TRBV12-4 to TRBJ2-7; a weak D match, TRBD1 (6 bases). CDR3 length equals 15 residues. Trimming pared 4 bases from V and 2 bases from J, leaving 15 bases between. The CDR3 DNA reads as TGTGCCAGCAGTTCGCAGGTGGGACAAGCCTACGAGCAGTACTTC. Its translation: CASSSQVGQAYEQYF.

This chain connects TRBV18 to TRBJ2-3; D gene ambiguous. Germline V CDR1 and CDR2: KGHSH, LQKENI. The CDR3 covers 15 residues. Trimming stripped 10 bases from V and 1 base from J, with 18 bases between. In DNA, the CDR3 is TGTGCCACCAACGGTAGGACGGCTGGCACAGATACGCAGTATTTT. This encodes CATNGRTAGTDTQYF.

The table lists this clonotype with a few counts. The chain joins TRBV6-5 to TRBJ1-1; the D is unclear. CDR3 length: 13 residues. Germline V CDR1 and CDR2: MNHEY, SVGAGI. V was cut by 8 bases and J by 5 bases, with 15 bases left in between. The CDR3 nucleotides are TGTGCCAGCCGAGTTACCCTCGGGACTGAAGCTTTCTTT. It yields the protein CASRVTLGTEAFF.

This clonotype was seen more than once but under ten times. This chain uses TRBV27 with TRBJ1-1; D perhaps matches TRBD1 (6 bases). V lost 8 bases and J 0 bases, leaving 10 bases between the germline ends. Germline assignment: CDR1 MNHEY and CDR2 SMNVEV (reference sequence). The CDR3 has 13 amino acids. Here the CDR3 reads CASGGGMNTEAFF. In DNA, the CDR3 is TGTGCCAGCGGAGGGGGGATGAACACTGAAGCTTTCTTT.

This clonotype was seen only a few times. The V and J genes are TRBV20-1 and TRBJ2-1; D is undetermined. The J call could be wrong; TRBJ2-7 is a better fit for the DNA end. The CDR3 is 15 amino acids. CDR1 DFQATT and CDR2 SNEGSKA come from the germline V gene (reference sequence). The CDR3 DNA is TGCAGTGCTAGAGATCCCCAAAAGCCCGGCTACGAGCAGTACTTC. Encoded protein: CSARDPQKPGYEQYF.

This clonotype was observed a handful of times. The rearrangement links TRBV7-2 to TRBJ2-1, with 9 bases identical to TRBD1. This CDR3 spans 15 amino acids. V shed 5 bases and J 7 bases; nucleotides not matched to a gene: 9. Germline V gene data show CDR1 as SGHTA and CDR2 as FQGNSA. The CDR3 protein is CASSRGQGNVNEQFF. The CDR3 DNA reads TGTGCCAGCAGCCGAGGACAGGGGAATGTAAATGAGCAGTTCTTC.

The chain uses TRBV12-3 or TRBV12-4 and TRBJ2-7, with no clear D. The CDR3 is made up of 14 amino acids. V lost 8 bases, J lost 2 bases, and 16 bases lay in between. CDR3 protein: CASAPLADTYEQYF. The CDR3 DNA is TGTGCCAGCGCCCCGTTGGCGGATACCTACGAGCAGTACTTC.

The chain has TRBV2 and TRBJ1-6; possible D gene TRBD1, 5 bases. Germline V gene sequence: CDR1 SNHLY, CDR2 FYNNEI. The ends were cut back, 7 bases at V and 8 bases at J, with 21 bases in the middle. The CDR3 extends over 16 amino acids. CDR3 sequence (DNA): TGTGCCAGCAAAGGGGATAAGCCAAACTCCCATTCACCCCTCCACTTT. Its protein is CASKGDKPNSHSPLHF.

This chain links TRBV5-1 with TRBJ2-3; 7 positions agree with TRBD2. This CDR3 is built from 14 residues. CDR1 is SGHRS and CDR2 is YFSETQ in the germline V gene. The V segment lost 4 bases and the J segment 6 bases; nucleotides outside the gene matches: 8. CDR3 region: CASSPASGGDTQYF. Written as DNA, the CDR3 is TGCGCCAGCAGCCCGGCTAGCGGAGGGGATACGCAGTATTTT.

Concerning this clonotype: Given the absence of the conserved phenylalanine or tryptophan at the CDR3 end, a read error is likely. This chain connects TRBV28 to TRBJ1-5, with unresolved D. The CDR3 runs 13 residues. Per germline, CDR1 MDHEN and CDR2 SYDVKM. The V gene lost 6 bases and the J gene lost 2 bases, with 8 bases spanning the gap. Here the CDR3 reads CASREAGNQPQHS. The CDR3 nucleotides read TGTGCCAGCAGGGAGGCGGGCAATCAGCCCCAGCATTCT.

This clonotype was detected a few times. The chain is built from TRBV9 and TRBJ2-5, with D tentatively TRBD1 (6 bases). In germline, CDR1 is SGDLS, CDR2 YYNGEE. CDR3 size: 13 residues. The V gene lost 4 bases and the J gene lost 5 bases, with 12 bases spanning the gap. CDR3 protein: CASSKGGVETQYF. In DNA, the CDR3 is TGTGCCAGCAGCAAAGGGGGTGTGGAGACCCAGTACTTC.

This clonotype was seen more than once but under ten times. DNA of the CDR3: TGTGCCAGCAGCCAAGACTGGGGCGGGTACCAAGAGACCCAGTACTTC. The encoded protein is CASSQDWGGYQETQYF. The rearrangement links TRBV3-1 to TRBJ2-5; D may match TRBD1 or TRBD2 (5 bases each). V dropped 0 bases and J dropped 0 bases, with 11 bases sitting between them. Germline CDR1 and CDR2: LGHDT and YNNKEL (reference sequence). This CDR3 region has 16 residues.

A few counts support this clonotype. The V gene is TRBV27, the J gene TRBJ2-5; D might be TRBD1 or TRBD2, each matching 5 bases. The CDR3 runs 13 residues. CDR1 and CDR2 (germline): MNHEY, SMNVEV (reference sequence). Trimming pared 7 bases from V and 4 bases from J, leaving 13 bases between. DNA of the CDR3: TGTGCCAGCACCAAACGAGGGGTAGAGACCCAGTACTTC. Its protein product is CASTKRGVETQYF.

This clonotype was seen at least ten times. The CDR3 spells CASSSHSYGYTF. CDR3 bases: TGTGCCAGCAGCTCTCACAGCTATGGCTACACCTTC. V gene TRBV7-2 combines with J gene TRBJ1-2, with no clear D. CDR3 length: 12 residues. V was trimmed by 4 bases and J by 4 bases, leaving 7 bases between them. Germline CDR1 is SGHTA and CDR2 is FQGNSA.

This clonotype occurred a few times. The DNA of the CDR3 is TGTGCCAGCAGCCAAGATCTGGCAGGGAGGTATGGCTACACCTTC. Translating it yields CASSQDLAGRYGYTF. This chain connects TRBV4-2 to TRBJ1-2; the D gene is possibly TRBD1 (5 bases). V lost 0 bases, J lost 5 bases, and 13 bases lay in between. The CDR3 has 15 amino acids. Germline V CDR1 and CDR2: LGHNA, YNFKEQ.